The 16 T cell receptor beta chains given below trace back to one sample, sequenced in a study of shared clonotypes between healthy human individuals. Naive CD8 cells were CD45RO-negative, positively selected for CCR7, excluding terminally differentiated effector memory CD45RA+ cells. Clones were sequenced by immunoSEQ multiplex PCR, and TCRdb holds only the in-frame ones, with some missing. The table shows 600,000 or so clones, with 85% to 95% occurring only once. Sequenced sample: naive CD8+ T cells sorted from blood. The receptors were sampled from a woman between 25 and 40 years old in good health.

The rearrangement links TRBV25-1 to TRBJ2-2; 7 bases map to TRBD1. The CDR3 covers 14 residues. From germline, CDR1 is MGHDK and CDR2 SYGVNS. The ends lost 5 bases at V and 3 bases at J; junction bases unmatched: 3. CDR3 in amino acids: CASSRQGDTGELFF. CDR3 coding DNA: TGTGCCAGCAGTAGACAGGGTGACACCGGGGAGCTGTTTTTT.

This chain uses TRBV4-1 with TRBJ2-5; tentatively, D is TRBD1 (6 bases). Between the trimmed V and J ends, which lost 4 bases and 1 base, there was a span of 10 bases. The CDR3 is 14 amino acids. Germline V CDR1 and CDR2: MGHRA, YSYEKL. This CDR3 reads CASSPRTAQETQYF. The CDR3 DNA reads as TGCGCCAGCAGCCCACGGACAGCCCAAGAGACCCAGTACTTC.

The rearrangement joins TRBV5-4 to TRBJ2-7; D call uncertain. Trimming left V 4 bases short and J 5 bases short, with 13 bases between. Germline loops: CDR1 SGHNT, CDR2 YYREEE (reference sequence). CDR3 length equals 13 residues. The CDR3 is CASSLYLGNEQYF. The CDR3 DNA reads as TGTGCCAGCAGCCTGTACTTGGGAAACGAGCAGTACTTC.

This sequence joins TRBV27 and TRBJ2-7; perhaps D is TRBD1 or TRBD2 (5 bases each). With 11 bases removed from V and 2 bases from J, the gap between germline ends came to 13 bases. Germline CDR1 and CDR2: MNHEY and SMNVEV (reference sequence). The CDR3 length is 12 residues. The CDR3 sequence is CAAMGPTYEQYF. The CDR3 DNA reads as TGTGCCGCCATGGGACCGACCTACGAGCAGTACTTC.

The chain joins TRBV28 to TRBJ1-5; tentatively, D is TRBD1 (5 bases). V was pared by 3 bases and J by 5 bases, with 14 bases between. Germline V gene sequence: CDR1 MDHEN, CDR2 SYDVKM. The length of the CDR3 is 15 residues. CDR3 sequence: CASSLGLMGDQPQHF. In nucleotides, the CDR3 is TGTGCCAGCAGTTTGGGACTGATGGGAGATCAGCCCCAGCATTTT.

This chain connects TRBV27 to TRBJ2-7; TRBD2 aligns across 12 bases. The CDR3 contains 17 residues. Germline lookup yields CDR1 MNHEY and CDR2 SMNVEV (reference sequence). The V segment lost 5 bases and the J segment 3 bases; nucleotides outside the gene matches: 11. The CDR3 is CASSPHLPLAGGYEQYF. The CDR3 region has the DNA TGTGCCAGCAGTCCCCACCTCCCACTAGCGGGAGGCTACGAGCAGTACTTC.

The chain employs TRBV7-8 and TRBJ2-3; D may be TRBD2 (6 bases). CDR1 and CDR2 from the germline V gene are SGHVS and FQNEAQ. Trimming stripped 1 base from V and 0 bases from J, with 11 bases between. This CDR3 spans 16 amino acids. CDR3 sequence reads: CASSLEASDSTDTQYF. Here the CDR3 DNA reads TGTGCCAGCAGCTTAGAGGCTAGCGATAGCACAGATACGCAGTATTTT.

In regard to this clone: This sample includes further DNA sequences coding for the same CDR3. The rearrangement joins TRBV28 to TRBJ2-7, with D unresolved. Looked up from germline, CDR1 is MDHEN and CDR2 is SYDVKM. The CDR3 totals 12 residues. V lost 6 bases and J 4 bases, leaving 10 bases between the germline ends. The CDR3 sequence: CASSPTSYEQYF. Written as DNA, the CDR3 is TGTGCCAGCAGCCCTACCTCTTACGAGCAGTACTTC.

This chain links TRBV19 with TRBJ2-4, with D possibly TRBD1 on 5 matching bases. The CDR3 contains 14 residues. Trimming took off 5 bases at V and 2 bases at J, with 10 bases between the two ends. Germline V gives CDR1 LNHDA, CDR2 SQIVND (reference sequence). The CDR3 is CASSLGPTKNIQYF. Written as DNA, the CDR3 is TGTGCCAGTAGTCTGGGGCCGACCAAAAACATTCAGTACTTC.

CDR3 nucleotide sequence: TGTGCCAGCAGCTTGGGACAGACAAACGGAGGGGAGCTGTTTTTT. Its translation is CASSLGQTNGGELFF. This rearrangement joins TRBV7-9 to TRBJ2-2; 7 nucleotides agree with TRBD1. This CDR3 is built from 15 residues. CDR1 and CDR2 (germline): SEHNR, FQNEAQ (reference sequence). With V trimmed by 3 bases and J by 8 bases, 9 bases remained unmatched.

V usage is TRBV4-1 and J usage is TRBJ2-1; the match to TRBD2 covers 10 bases. V was pared by 4 bases and J by 5 bases, with 8 bases of the junction left unmatched. The germline V gene has CDR1 MGHRA and CDR2 YSYEKL. The CDR3 consists of 16 residues. The CDR3 loop is CASSPRGLAGDNEQFF. The CDR3 DNA reads as TGCGCCAGCAGCCCCCGCGGGCTAGCGGGAGACAATGAGCAGTTCTTC.

Turning to this clone: Other DNA sequences in this specimen translate into the identical CDR3. The V call is TRBV11-2, the J call TRBJ2-7, with 11 positions matching TRBD2. Looked up from germline, CDR1 is SGHAT and CDR2 is FQNNGV. CDR3 length: 13 amino acids. The junction had 1 base not matched to a gene; V was cut back by 5 bases and J by 4 bases. In nucleotides, the CDR3 is TGTGCCAGCAGCGGGACTAGCGGTTACGAGCAGTACTTC. Translation gives CASSGTSGYEQYF. Variable domain in full (rest from reference TRBV11-2 and TRBJ2-7): EAGVAQSPRYKIIEKRQSVAFWCNPISGHATLYWYQQILGQGPKLLIQFQNNGVVDDSQLPKDRFSAERLKGVDSTLKIQPAKLEDSAVYLCASSGTSGYEQYFGPGTRLTVT.

The chain joins TRBV5-1 to TRBJ1-1; D perhaps matches TRBD1 (5 bases). V was cut by 2 bases and J by 3 bases, with 8 bases left in between. Germline V lookup: CDR1 SGHRS, CDR2 YFSETQ. This CDR3 comprises 13 residues. CDR3 loop: CASSFTGYTEAFF. The DNA of the CDR3 is TGCGCCAGCAGCTTCACAGGCTACACTGAAGCTTTCTTT.

This clone was found a few times. The CDR3 protein is CASSTSQGGYTF. For the CDR3, the DNA is TGTGCCAGCAGCACCTCTCAAGGGGGCTACACCTTC. The chain uses TRBV9 and TRBJ1-2; D unresolved. Per the germline V gene, CDR1 is SGDLS and CDR2 is YYNGEE. The CDR3 is made up of 12 amino acids. The V end was cut by 4 bases, the J end by 8 bases, with 12 bases between.

V and J are TRBV28 and TRBJ1-5; D remains ambiguous. The CDR3 sequence is 14 residues long. The germline V gene encodes CDR1 MDHEN and CDR2 SYDVKM. Trimming removed 5 bases from V and 0 bases from J, with 8 bases in between. The CDR3 spells CASSMADSNQPQHF. DNA for the CDR3: TGTGCCAGCAGTATGGCCGATAGCAATCAGCCCCAGCATTTT. Based on the CDR3 plus reference TRBV28 and TRBJ1-5, the full variable domain is DVKVTQSSRYLVKRTGEKVFLECVQDMDHENMFWYRQDPGLGLRLIYFSYDVKMKEKGDIPEGYSVSREKKERFSLILESASTNQTSMYLCASSMADSNQPQHFGDGTRLSIL.

The DNA of the CDR3 is TGTGCCACCAGCCAAGGGACAGGGGGCTACGAGCAGTACTTC. The encoded protein is CATSQGTGGYEQYF. V gene TRBV15 combines with J gene TRBJ2-7; 11 nucleotides line up with TRBD1. Germline-derived CDR1 and CDR2 are LNHNV and YYDKDF (reference sequence). V shed 5 bases and J 3 bases; nucleotides not matched to a gene: 3. The CDR3 sequence is 14 residues long. The full variable domain, completed using reference TRBV15 and TRBJ2-7, is DAMVIQNPRYQVTQFGKPVTLSCSQTLNHNVMYWYQQKSSQAPKLLFHYYDKDFNNEADTPDNFQSRRPNTSFCFLDIRSPGLGDTAMYLCATSQGTGGYEQYFGPGTRLTVT.